In its sample, the clone carrying this T cell receptor beta chain was seen many times. Its antigen is undetermined. The data originate from a study of CD8 T cells in ankylosing spondylitis. The CDR3 length is 14 residues. Trimming removed 6 bases from V and 7 bases from J; junction bases left unmatched: 8. CDR1 MNHNS and CDR2 SASEGT come from the germline V gene. The study, taken as a whole, reports: Blood of patients with ankylosing spondylitis appeared to be characterized by a TCR beta motif of eight highly homologous variants.

MiXCR, run by TCRdb on the 5' RACE reads, gives a single entry per CDR3 protein. This sample has about 200,000 distinct CDR3 sequences, with 7% to 8% found just once. The sample taken for sequencing was blood, either unsorted or a sorted T cell fraction (not recorded which). The J gene is TRBJ2-3, the V gene TRBV6-1, with 9 positions matching TRBD1. The receptor comes from a male donor with ankylosing spondylitis. CDR3 nucleotides: TGTGCCAGCAGCCTCGGGACAGGGTTGAATACGCAGTATTTT. It is translated as CASSLGTGLNTQYF.